This T cell receptor (beta chain) was found in a study of T-cell memory formation after mild COVID-19. Whole-study results and caveats: Day 15 to 85 contractors were CD4/CD8 balanced; later expanders leaned CD4+.

MiXCR, run by TCRdb on the 5' RACE reads, gives a single entry per CDR3 protein. This sample has 350,000 to 500,000 distinct CDR3 sequences, with 18% found just once. Looked up from germline, CDR1 is SGHTA and CDR2 is FQGNSA. This CDR3 has 13 residues. The V end lost 5 bases, the J end lost 5 bases, and 10 bases lay between the germline ends. There are a few counts of this clonotype. Its antigen is undetermined. The receptor comes from a man aged 18 to 29 who had mild COVID-19 (a few samples of this study predate the infection). Cell type and time point are not known. The sample comprised PBMCs or a T cell subset sorted from them (not recorded which). This chain uses TRBV7-2 with TRBJ1-5; a weak D match, TRBD1 (6 bases). Written as DNA, the CDR3 is TGTGCCAGCAGCCTTACAGGGTATCAGCCCCAGCATTTT. Translation: CASSLTGYQPQHF.